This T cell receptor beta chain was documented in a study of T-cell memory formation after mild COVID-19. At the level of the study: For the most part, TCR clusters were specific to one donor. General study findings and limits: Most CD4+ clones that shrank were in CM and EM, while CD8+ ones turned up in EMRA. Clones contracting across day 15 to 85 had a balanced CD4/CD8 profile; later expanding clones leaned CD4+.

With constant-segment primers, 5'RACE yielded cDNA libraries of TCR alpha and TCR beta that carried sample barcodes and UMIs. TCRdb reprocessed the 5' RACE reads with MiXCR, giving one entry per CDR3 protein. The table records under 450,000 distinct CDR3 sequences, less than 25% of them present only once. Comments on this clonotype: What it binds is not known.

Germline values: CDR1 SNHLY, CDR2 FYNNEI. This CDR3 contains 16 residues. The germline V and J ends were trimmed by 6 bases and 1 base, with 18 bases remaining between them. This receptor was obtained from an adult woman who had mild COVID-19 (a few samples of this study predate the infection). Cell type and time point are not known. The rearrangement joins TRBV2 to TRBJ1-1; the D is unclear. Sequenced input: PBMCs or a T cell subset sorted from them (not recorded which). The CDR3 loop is CASRVTVGRRNTEAFF. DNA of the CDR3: TGTGCCAGCAGAGTGACCGTAGGACGCAGGAACACTGAAGCTTTCTTT. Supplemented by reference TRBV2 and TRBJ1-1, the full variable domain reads EPEVTQTPSHQVTQMGQEVILRCVPISNHLYFYWYRQILGQKVEFLVSFYNNEISEKSEIFDDQFSVERPDGSNFTLKIRSTKLEDSAMYFCASRVTVGRRNTEAFFGQGTRLTVV.